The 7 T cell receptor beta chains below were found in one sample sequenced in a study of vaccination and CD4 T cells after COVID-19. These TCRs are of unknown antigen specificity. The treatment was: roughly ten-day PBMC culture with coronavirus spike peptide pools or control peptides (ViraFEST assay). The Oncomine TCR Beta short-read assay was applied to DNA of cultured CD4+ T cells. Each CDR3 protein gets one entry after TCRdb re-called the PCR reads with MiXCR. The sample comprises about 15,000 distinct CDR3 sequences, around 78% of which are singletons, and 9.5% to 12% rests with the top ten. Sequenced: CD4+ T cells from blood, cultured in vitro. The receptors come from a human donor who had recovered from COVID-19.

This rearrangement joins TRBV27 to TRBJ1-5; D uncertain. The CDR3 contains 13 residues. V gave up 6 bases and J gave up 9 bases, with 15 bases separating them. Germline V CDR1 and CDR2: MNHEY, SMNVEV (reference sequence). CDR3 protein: CASRYKDVGPQHF. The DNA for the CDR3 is TGTGCCAGCAGGTACAAAGATGTGGGGCCCCAGCATTTT.

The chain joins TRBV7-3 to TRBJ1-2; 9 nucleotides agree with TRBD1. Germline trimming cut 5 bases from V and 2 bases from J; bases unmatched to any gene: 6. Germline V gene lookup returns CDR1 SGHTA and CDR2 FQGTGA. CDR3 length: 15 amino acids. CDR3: CASSPGQGPNYGYTF. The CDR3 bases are TGTGCCAGCAGCCCGGGACAGGGCCCCAACTATGGCTACACCTTC.

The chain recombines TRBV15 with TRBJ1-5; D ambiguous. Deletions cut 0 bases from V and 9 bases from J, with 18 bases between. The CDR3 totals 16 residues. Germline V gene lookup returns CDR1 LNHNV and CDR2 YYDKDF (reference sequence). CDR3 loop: CATSRDKGDSPRPQHF. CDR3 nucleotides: TGTGCCACCAGCAGAGATAAGGGAGACTCCCCTCGGCCCCAGCATTTT. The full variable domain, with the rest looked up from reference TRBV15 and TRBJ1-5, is DAMVIQNPRYQVTQFGKPVTLSCSQTLNHNVMYWYQQKSSQAPKLLFHYYDKDFNNEADTPDNFQSRRPNTSFCFLDIRSPGLGDTAMYLCATSRDKGDSPRPQHFGDGTRLSIL.

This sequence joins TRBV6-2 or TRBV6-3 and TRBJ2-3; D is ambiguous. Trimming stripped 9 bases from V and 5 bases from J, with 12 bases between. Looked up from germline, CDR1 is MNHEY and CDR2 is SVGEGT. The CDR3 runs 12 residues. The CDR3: CASRTSIDTQYF. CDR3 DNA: TGTGCCAGTAGGACCTCAATAGATACGCAGTATTTT.

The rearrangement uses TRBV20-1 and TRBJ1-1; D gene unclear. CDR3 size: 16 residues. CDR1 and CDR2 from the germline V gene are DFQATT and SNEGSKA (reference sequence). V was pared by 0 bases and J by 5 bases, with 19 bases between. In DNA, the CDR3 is TGCAGTGCTAGAGAATCACCGAATCCCTGGCGGACTGAAGCTTTCTTT. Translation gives CSARESPNPWRTEAFF.

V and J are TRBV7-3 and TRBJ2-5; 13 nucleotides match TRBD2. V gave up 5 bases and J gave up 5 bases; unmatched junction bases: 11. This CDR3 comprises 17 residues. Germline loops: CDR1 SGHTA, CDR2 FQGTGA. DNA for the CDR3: TGTGCCAGCAGCCGCACCTGGACTAGCGGGAGAGATGAGACCCAGTACTTC. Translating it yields CASSRTWTSGRDETQYF. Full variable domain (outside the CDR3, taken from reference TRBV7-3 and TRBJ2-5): GAGVSQTPSNKVTEKGKYVELRCDPISGHTALYWYRQSLGQGPEFLIYFQGTGAADDSGLPNDRFFAVRPEGSVSTLKIQRTERGDSAVYLCASSRTWTSGRDETQYFGPGTRLLVL.

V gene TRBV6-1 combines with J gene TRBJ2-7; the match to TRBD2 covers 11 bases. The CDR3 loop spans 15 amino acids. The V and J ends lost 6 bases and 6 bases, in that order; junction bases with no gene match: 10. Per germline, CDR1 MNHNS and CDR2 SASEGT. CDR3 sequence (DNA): TGTGCCAGCAGCCCCCACACTAGCGGGAGCGGCGAGCAGTACTTC. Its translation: CASSPHTSGSGEQYF.